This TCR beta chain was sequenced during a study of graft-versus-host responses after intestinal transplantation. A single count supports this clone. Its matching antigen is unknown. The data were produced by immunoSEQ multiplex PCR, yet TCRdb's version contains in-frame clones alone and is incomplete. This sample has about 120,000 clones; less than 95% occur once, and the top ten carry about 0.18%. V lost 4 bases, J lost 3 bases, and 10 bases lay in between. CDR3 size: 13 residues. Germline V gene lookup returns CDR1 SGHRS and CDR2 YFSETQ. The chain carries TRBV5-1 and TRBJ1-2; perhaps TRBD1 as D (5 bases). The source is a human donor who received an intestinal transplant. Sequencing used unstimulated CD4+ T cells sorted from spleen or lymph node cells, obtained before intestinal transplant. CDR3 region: CASSPGGDYGYTF. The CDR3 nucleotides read TGCGCCAGCAGCCCGGGGGGAGACTATGGCTACACCTTC.